A single sample is the source of the 21 T cell receptor beta chains below, sequenced in a study of cytomegalovirus exposure and HLA in healthy donors. The assay was immunoSEQ multiplex PCR, and TCRdb's table has in-frame clones only and misses some. The sample holds fewer than 200,000 clones; about 96% are singletons and the top ten take about 0.89%. The specimen sequenced was PBMCs. These receptors originate from a woman younger than 35 in good health and CMV-seronegative.

The chain employs TRBV10-3 and TRBJ2-5; maybe TRBD2 (7 bases). The CDR3 length is 14 residues. The ends were cut back, 11 bases at V and 2 bases at J, with 18 bases in the middle. Germline V gene data show CDR1 as ENHRY and CDR2 as SYGVKD. The CDR3 nucleotides read TGTGCCTCAGGGACGGGGGGCCCACAAGAGACCCAGTACTTC. Protein sequence: CASGTGGPQETQYF.

V and J are TRBV7-9 and TRBJ1-2, with D perhaps matching TRBD1 (5 bases). The CDR3 has 15 amino acids. The V end lost 2 bases, the J end lost 0 bases, and 10 bases lay between the germline ends. From germline, CDR1 is SEHNR and CDR2 FQNEAQ (reference sequence). CDR3 protein: CASSLPGISNYGYTF. The CDR3 DNA sequence: TGTGCCAGCAGCTTACCAGGGATATCTAACTATGGCTACACCTTC.

This sequence joins TRBV18 and TRBJ1-2, with D perhaps TRBD1 (5 bases). Germline V lookup: CDR1 KGHSH, CDR2 LQKENI. V lost 2 bases and J lost 5, with 12 bases in between. The CDR3 consists of 14 residues. The CDR3 coding sequence is TGTGCCAGCTCACCATCCGGGGCGGGGTATGGCTACACCTTC. Protein: CASSPSGAGYGYTF. Supplemented by reference TRBV18 and TRBJ1-2, the full variable domain reads NAGVMQNPRHLVRRRGQEARLRCSPMKGHSHVYWYRQLPEEGLKFMVYLQKENIIDESGMPKERFSAEFPKEGPSILRIQQVVRGDSAAYFCASSPSGAGYGYTFGSGTRLTVV.

This chain links TRBV6-5 with TRBJ2-1; 8 nucleotides agree with TRBD2. The V segment lost 7 bases and the J segment 9 bases; nucleotides outside the gene matches: 8. The germline V gene encodes CDR1 MNHEY and CDR2 SVGAGI. The CDR3 covers 13 residues. The CDR3 region has the DNA TGTGCCAGCAAAACGGGGGGGCGCGTTGAGCAGTTCTTC. Its protein product is CASKTGGRVEQFF.

This clone was seen once. CDR3 nucleotides: TGTGCCAGCAGCTTAGATTACGGGAATTCACCCCTCCACTTT. It encodes CASSLDYGNSPLHF. This chain links TRBV11-2 with TRBJ1-6, with D unresolved. Trimming took 0 bases from V and 7 from J, leaving 7 bases between them. Germline V gene data show CDR1 as SGHAT and CDR2 as FQNNGV. This CDR3 region has 14 residues. Full variable domain (missing parts from reference TRBV11-2 and TRBJ1-6): EAGVAQSPRYKIIEKRQSVAFWCNPISGHATLYWYQQILGQGPKLLIQFQNNGVVDDSQLPKDRFSAERLKGVDSTLKIQPAKLEDSAVYLCASSLDYGNSPLHFGNGTRLTVT.

The V gene is TRBV19, the J gene TRBJ2-3; a weak D match, TRBD2 (5 bases). The V gene lost 7 bases and the J gene lost 2 bases, with 13 bases spanning the gap. CDR1 is LNHDA, CDR2 SQIVND, per germline (reference sequence). The CDR3 contains 14 residues. In DNA form, the CDR3 reads TGTGCCAGTACCCGGGGTCTGGACACAGATACGCAGTATTTT. It is translated as CASTRGLDTDTQYF.

The genes are TRBV7-2 and TRBJ1-4; no firm D call. The germline V gene has CDR1 SGHTA and CDR2 FQGNSA. This CDR3 has 15 amino acids. Trimming removed 5 bases from V and 0 bases from J, with 10 bases in between. The CDR3 spells CASSQTLATNEKLFF. The CDR3 DNA reads TGTGCCAGCAGCCAGACCCTAGCAACTAATGAAAAACTGTTTTTT.

With regard to this clone: An end of the junction does not agree with germline; a read error may underlie this. The V call is TRBV7-7, the J call TRBJ2-7; 9 bases map to TRBD1. Germline V gives CDR1 SSHAT, CDR2 FNYEAQ (reference sequence). The CDR3 consists of 15 residues. The CDR3 region is CASSSGQGTYYEQYF. The DNA for the CDR3 is TGTGCTAGCAGCTCTGGACAGGGGACATACTACGAGCAGTACTTC.

The rearrangement links TRBV6-5 to TRBJ1-2; no firm D call. Germline V gene lookup returns CDR1 MNHEY and CDR2 SVGAGI. V was cut by 3 bases and J by 5 bases, with 13 bases left in between. This CDR3 has 14 residues. The CDR3 DNA follows: TGTGCCAGCAGTTATCGGGGAAGGCCGTATGGCTACACCTTC. This translates into CASSYRGRPYGYTF.

The J gene is TRBJ1-2, the V gene TRBV6-6, with 9 bases fitting TRBD1. Germline loops: CDR1 MNHNY, CDR2 SVGAGI (reference sequence). V shed 8 bases and J 8 bases; nucleotides not matched to a gene: 9. The CDR3 extends over 13 amino acids. The CDR3 here is CASVDRGLGGYTF. In nucleotides, the CDR3 is TGTGCCAGCGTGGACAGGGGCCTCGGGGGCTACACCTTC.

The chain uses TRBV7-9 and TRBJ2-7; D uncertain. There are 10 residues in the CDR3. Germline lookup yields CDR1 SEHNR and CDR2 FQNEAQ (reference sequence). The V end was cut by 4 bases, the J end by 5 bases, with 3 bases between. In nucleotides, the CDR3 is TGTGCCAGCAGCTCTGACGAGCAGTACTTC. Translating gives CASSSDEQYF.

The chain uses TRBV9 and TRBJ2-7; 7 bases align to TRBD2. V dropped 3 bases and J dropped 5; count of bases not matched to a gene: 11. In germline, CDR1 is SGDLS, CDR2 YYNGEE. CDR3 length equals 15 residues. CDR3 in DNA: TGTGCCAGCAGCGCCTCGACGGGGGGTTCAGACGAGCAGTACTTC. It codes for CASSASTGGSDEQYF.

The J gene is TRBJ1-2, the V gene TRBV6-5; D uncertain. The CDR3 consists of 14 residues. Germline V gives CDR1 MNHEY, CDR2 SVGAGI. V lost 2 bases and J lost 0, with 7 bases in between. The CDR3 DNA reads as TGTGCCAGCAGTTACGTTCCAGCTAACTATGGCTACACCTTC. Its protein product is CASSYVPANYGYTF.

Here the CDR3 DNA reads TGTGCCAGCAGAGTTTATCGACTAGCGGGGGCCCAAGAGACCCAGTACTTC. This codes for CASRVYRLAGAQETQYF. The rearrangement joins TRBV27 to TRBJ2-5; 12 bases agree with TRBD2. CDR1 MNHEY and CDR2 SMNVEV come from the germline V gene (reference sequence). The CDR3 is 17 residues long. The trim removed 6 bases at V and 1 base at J, leaving 9 bases unmatched.

J is TRBJ2-2 and V is TRBV15; 10 positions agree with TRBD1. V lost 3 bases and J lost 6; bases outside the gene matches: 7. Per the germline V gene, CDR1 is LNHNV and CDR2 is YYDKDF (reference sequence). CDR3 length equals 16 residues. CDR3 sequence reads: CATSSPGQGIAGELFF. For the CDR3, the DNA is TGTGCCACCAGCAGTCCGGGACAGGGGATAGCCGGGGAGCTGTTTTTT.

The CDR3 loop reads CSVEGWGLSTDTQYF. DNA of the CDR3: TGCAGCGTTGAAGGGTGGGGACTAAGCACAGATACGCAGTATTTT. The chain employs TRBV29-1 and TRBJ2-3; 7 nucleotides line up with TRBD2. Germline V gene lookup returns CDR1 SQVTM and CDR2 ANQGSEA. V shed 1 base and J 0 bases; nucleotides not matched to a gene: 4. This CDR3 has 15 amino acids.

The chain recombines TRBV27 with TRBJ1-2, with 7 positions matching TRBD1. The CDR3 runs to 15 residues. Germline trimming cut 4 bases from V and 6 bases from J; bases unmatched to any gene: 11. Germline CDR1 is MNHEY and CDR2 is SMNVEV (reference sequence). As DNA, the CDR3 is TGTGCCAGCAGTTCTCGACAGGGAAAATCGCATGGCTACACCTTC. Translating it yields CASSSRQGKSHGYTF.

This chain links TRBV4-1 with TRBJ2-3; TRBD2 aligns across 10 bases. This CDR3 has 16 residues. Trimming took 1 base from V and 4 from J; bases not matched to a gene: 5. The germline V gene has CDR1 MGHRA and CDR2 YSYEKL. The CDR3 DNA sequence: TGCGCCAGCAGCCAAGTCGGAGCGGGGGGGCCAGATACGCAGTATTTT. Its protein is CASSQVGAGGPDTQYF.

The J gene is TRBJ2-7, the V gene TRBV10-2; the match to TRBD1 covers 7 bases. The trim removed 0 bases at V and 0 bases at J, leaving 8 bases unmatched. The CDR3 is 17 amino acids. Per the germline V gene, CDR1 is WSHSY and CDR2 is SAAADI. The CDR3 protein is CASSESRNRGSSYEQYF. CDR3 coding DNA: TGCGCCAGCAGTGAGTCGCGTAACAGGGGAAGCTCCTACGAGCAGTACTTC.

This rearrangement joins TRBV4-3 to TRBJ2-1; TRBD2 aligns across 7 bases. CDR3 length: 17 amino acids. Germline V CDR1 and CDR2: LGHNA, YSLEER. After removal of 1 base from V and 4 bases from J, the junction contained 10 bases not matched to a gene. Here the CDR3 reads CASSQGGGAGIYNEQFF. CDR3 sequence (DNA): TGCGCCAGCAGCCAAGGGGGTGGAGCGGGGATTTACAATGAGCAGTTCTTC.

V and J are TRBV7-9 and TRBJ1-1; possible D gene TRBD1, 6 bases. Germline-derived CDR1 and CDR2 are SEHNR and FQNEAQ (reference sequence). Trimming took off 2 bases at V and 3 bases at J, with 13 bases between the two ends. The CDR3 is 15 residues long. CDR3 sequence: CASSLSGGAHTEAFF. The CDR3 coding sequence is TGTGCCAGCAGCTTAAGTGGGGGGGCGCACACTGAAGCTTTCTTT.